The 8 T cell receptor beta chains below were found in one sample sequenced in a study of shared clonotypes between healthy human individuals. Assay: immunoSEQ multiplex PCR; the TCRdb copy retains only in-frame clones and omits some. The sample yields 600,000 to 800,000 clones, approximately 72% seen once. Input material: memory CD4+ T cells sorted from blood. Subset of the sample: CD45RA-negative fraction. The source of these receptors is a woman younger than 45 in good health.

The chain is built from TRBV5-1 and TRBJ1-2; 7 positions agree with TRBD1. With V trimmed by 2 bases and J by 7 bases, 8 bases remained unmatched. This CDR3 comprises 14 residues. From germline, CDR1 is SGHRS and CDR2 YFSETQ. Written as DNA, the CDR3 is TGCGCCAGCAGCTTAGGACAGGACTCTTCTGGCTACACCTTC. Residues: CASSLGQDSSGYTF.

This clone appeared many times. The V call is TRBV11-2, the J call TRBJ1-5; D call uncertain. The CDR3 runs 13 residues. Germline-derived CDR1 and CDR2 are SGHAT and FQNNGV. V lost 1 base to trimming and J lost 6 bases, with 7 bases between them. CDR3 bases: TGTGCCAGCAGCTTAGGGTTGAGTCAGCCCCAGCATTTT. Translated: CASSLGLSQPQHF.

The rearrangement uses TRBV10-3 and TRBJ1-2, with a tentative D call TRBD1 (6 bases). The ends were cut back, 4 bases at V and 4 bases at J, with 13 bases in the middle. This CDR3 has 14 amino acids. Per the germline V gene, CDR1 is ENHRY and CDR2 is SYGVKD. CDR3 amino acids: CAISATGQPYGYTF. The DNA for the CDR3 is TGTGCCATCAGTGCTACAGGGCAGCCCTATGGCTACACCTTC.

This chain connects TRBV7-9 to TRBJ2-1, with D unresolved. The V end was cut by 1 base, the J end by 1 base, with 5 bases between. Germline CDR1 is SEHNR and CDR2 is FQNEAQ (reference sequence). The CDR3 loop spans 14 amino acids. The chain's CDR3 is CASSLVVSYNEQFF. The CDR3 DNA reads as TGTGCCAGCAGCTTAGTAGTTTCCTACAATGAGCAGTTCTTC. The complete variable domain, with remaining parts taken from reference TRBV7-9 and TRBJ2-1, reads DTGVSQNPRHKITKRGQNVTFRCDPISEHNRLYWYRQTLGQGPEFLTYFQNEAQLEKSRLLSDRFSAERPKGSFSTLEIQRTEQGDSAMYLCASSLVVSYNEQFFGPGTRLTVL.

The table lists this clone with a count of one. This chain joins TRBV28 and TRBJ2-6; the D is unclear. CDR1 and CDR2 (germline): MDHEN, SYDVKM. The V gene lost 1 base and the J gene lost 2 bases, with 9 bases spanning the gap. This CDR3 comprises 16 residues. CDR3 sequence: CASSLLGRTGANVLTF. Written as DNA, the CDR3 is TGTGCCAGCAGTTTATTAGGGCGCACTGGGGCCAACGTCCTGACTTTC.

The V call is TRBV5-1, the J call TRBJ2-7; D ambiguous. The CDR3 is 15 residues long. The germline CDR1 and CDR2 sequences are SGHRS and YFSETQ. Trimming stripped 0 bases from V and 1 base from J, with 11 bases between. In DNA, the CDR3 is TGCGCCAGCAGCTTGGGTATAGGTGGGTCCTACGAGCAGTACTTC. Its protein is CASSLGIGGSYEQYF.

V and J are TRBV5-4 and TRBJ2-1, with D possibly being TRBD2 (5 bases). CDR3 length equals 14 residues. V lost 4 bases to trimming and J lost 5 bases, with 13 bases between them. CDR1 is SGHNT, CDR2 YYREEE, per germline (reference sequence). CDR3 sequence reads: CASSPSSVHNEQFF. CDR3 in DNA: TGTGCCAGCAGCCCGAGTAGCGTACACAATGAGCAGTTCTTC.

The chain links TRBV5-8 to TRBJ2-2; 9 nucleotides line up with TRBD1. Germline CDR1 is SGHTS and CDR2 is YDEGEE. The CDR3 totals 16 residues. Losses at the gene ends were 4 bases for V and 0 bases for J; bases not matched to a gene: 4. The CDR3 DNA is TGTGCCAGCAGCCCGAGGACAGGGGCGAACACCGGGGAGCTGTTTTTT. Translating it yields CASSPRTGANTGELFF.